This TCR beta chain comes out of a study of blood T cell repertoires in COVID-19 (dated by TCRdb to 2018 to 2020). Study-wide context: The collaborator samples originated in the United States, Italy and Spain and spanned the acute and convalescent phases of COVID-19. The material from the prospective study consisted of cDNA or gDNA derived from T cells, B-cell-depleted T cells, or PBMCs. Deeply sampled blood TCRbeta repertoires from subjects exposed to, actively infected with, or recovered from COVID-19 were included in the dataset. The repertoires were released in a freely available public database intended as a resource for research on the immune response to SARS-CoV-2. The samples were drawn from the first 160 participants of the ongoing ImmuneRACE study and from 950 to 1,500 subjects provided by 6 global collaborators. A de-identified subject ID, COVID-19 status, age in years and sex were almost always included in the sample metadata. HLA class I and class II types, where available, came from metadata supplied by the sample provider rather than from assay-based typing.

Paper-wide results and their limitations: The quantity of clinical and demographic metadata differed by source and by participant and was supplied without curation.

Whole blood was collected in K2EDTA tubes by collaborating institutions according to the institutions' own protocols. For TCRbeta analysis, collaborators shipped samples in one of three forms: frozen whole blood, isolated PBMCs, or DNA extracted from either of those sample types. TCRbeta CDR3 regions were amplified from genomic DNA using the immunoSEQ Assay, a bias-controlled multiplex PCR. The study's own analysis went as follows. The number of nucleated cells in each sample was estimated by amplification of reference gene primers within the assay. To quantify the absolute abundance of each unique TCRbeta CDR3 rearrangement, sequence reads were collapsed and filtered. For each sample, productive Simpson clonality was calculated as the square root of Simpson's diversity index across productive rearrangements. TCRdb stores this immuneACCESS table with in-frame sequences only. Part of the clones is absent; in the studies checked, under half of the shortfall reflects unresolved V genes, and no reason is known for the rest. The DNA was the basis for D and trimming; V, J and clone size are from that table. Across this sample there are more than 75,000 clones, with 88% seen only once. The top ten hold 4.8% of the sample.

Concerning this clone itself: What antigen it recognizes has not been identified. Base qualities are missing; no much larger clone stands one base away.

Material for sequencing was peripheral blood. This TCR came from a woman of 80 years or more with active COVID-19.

The DNA sequence is as follows: TGTGCCAGCAGCTTAGAAGGGAGCACCGGGGAGCTGTTTTTT. Its amino acids are CASSLEGSTGELFF. Rearrangement joined TRBV11-3 to TRBJ2-2, with a weak D call of TRBD2 (5 bases match). V and J lose 0 bases and 4 bases, and a span of 6 bases separates them. Taken from cysteine to phenylalanine, the CDR3 has 14 residues. The only DNA kept is the CDR3, 42 bases in frame from the first base. From a lookup of the germline V gene, CDR1 and CDR2 are SGHNT and YENEEA.